Presented here are 22 T cell receptor beta chains from one specimen sequenced in a study of shared clonotypes between healthy human individuals. Profiling relied on immunoSEQ multiplex PCR, and the TCRdb table lists in-frame clones only, not all of them. Of 850,000 to 1,200,000 clones in the sample, approximately 70% were seen once. Material for sequencing was memory CD4+ T cells sorted from blood. The subset was: CD45RA-negative fraction. These receptors all come from a man younger than 35 in good health.

The V call is TRBV9, the J call TRBJ2-1; 9 nucleotides agree with TRBD1. The CDR3 contains 15 residues. Germline assignment: CDR1 SGDLS and CDR2 YYNGEE. V shed 3 bases, J shed 7 bases, and the junction held 8 bases outside the gene matches. CDR3 DNA: TGTGCCAGCAGCGCCCCCGGGACAGGGCTGAATGAGCAGTTCTTC. It is translated as CASSAPGTGLNEQFF.

The V gene is TRBV5-1, the J gene TRBJ2-3; the D gene is possibly TRBD1 (6 bases). This CDR3 has 14 residues. CDR1 and CDR2 from the germline V gene are SGHRS and YFSETQ. V was pared by 5 bases and J by 0 bases, with 10 bases between. Written as DNA, the CDR3 is TGCGCCAGCAGACAGGGCTCTAGCACAGATACGCAGTATTTT. Its protein product is CASRQGSSTDTQYF.

The chain is built from TRBV11-2 and TRBJ2-2; 8 positions match TRBD2. V was pared by 3 bases and J by 1 base, with 1 base of the junction left unmatched. This CDR3 spans 15 amino acids. CDR1 is SGHAT, CDR2 FQNNGV, per germline. The CDR3 sequence: CASSFLAGNTGELFF. The CDR3 bases are TGTGCCAGCAGCTTCCTAGCGGGGAACACCGGGGAGCTGTTTTTT.

This clone has more than one count but fewer than ten. V gene TRBV6-5 combines with J gene TRBJ2-1; D gene unclear. The CDR3 is 11 amino acids. The V end was cut by 5 bases, the J end by 6 bases, with 5 bases between. CDR1 is MNHEY and CDR2 is SVGAGI in the germline V gene. Here the CDR3 reads CASSGANEQFF. CDR3 nucleotide sequence: TGTGCCAGCAGTGGAGCCAATGAGCAGTTCTTC.

This clone showed up just once. This chain connects TRBV5-4 to TRBJ2-5; 9 nucleotides match TRBD2. J was trimmed by 5 bases and V by 1 base; bases with no gene match: 9. The germline gives CDR1 SGHNT, CDR2 YYREEE (reference sequence). The CDR3 covers 16 residues. CDR3 sequence reads: CASSLKPSGAGETQYF. The CDR3, as DNA: TGTGCCAGCAGCTTGAAGCCTAGCGGGGCCGGGGAGACCCAGTACTTC. Drawing the rest from reference TRBV5-4 and TRBJ2-5, the complete variable domain is ETGVTQSPTHLIKTRGQQVTLRCSSQSGHNTVSWYQQALGQGPQFIFQYYREEENGRGNFPPRFSGLQFPNYSSELNVNALELDDSALYLCASSLKPSGAGETQYFGPGTRLLVL.

This clone showed up just a few times. This chain uses TRBV7-9 with TRBJ1-2, with D unclear. The CDR3 has 11 residues. Germline V CDR1 and CDR2: SEHNR, FQNEAQ (reference sequence). V dropped 0 bases and J dropped 11 bases, with 7 bases sitting between them. CDR3 amino acids: CASSLAGSYTF. CDR3 nucleotides: TGTGCCAGCAGCTTAGCTGGCAGTTACACCTTC.

With regard to this clone: The junction and the germline gene differ at one end; a read error may be behind it. V and J are TRBV6-5 and TRBJ2-1, with 7 bases fitting TRBD1. Germline CDR1 reads MNHEY; CDR2 reads SVGAGI. CDR3 length: 14 residues. The CDR3 spells CASSPFATGQNGIF. The DNA for the CDR3 is TGTGCCAGCAGCCCATTTGCGACAGGGCAGAACGGGATCTTC.

This clone has only one observation. The rearrangement links TRBV16 to TRBJ1-3; D unclear. The germline V gene has CDR1 KGHSY and CDR2 FQNENV. V was pared by 0 bases and J by 0 bases, with 9 bases between. This CDR3 is 16 amino acids long. The CDR3 protein is CASSQSWQSSGNTIYF. The CDR3 DNA sequence: TGTGCCAGCAGCCAATCGTGGCAGAGCTCTGGAAACACCATATATTTT.

The chain has TRBV5-5 and TRBJ1-5; D gene unclear. Trimming left V 1 base short and J 5 bases short, with 10 bases between. The germline V gene has CDR1 SGHKS and CDR2 YYEKEE (reference sequence). The CDR3 is 14 amino acids. The CDR3: CASSLLPRDQPQHF. DNA of the CDR3: TGTGCCAGCAGCTTGCTTCCTAGGGATCAGCCCCAGCATTTT.

This clone was detected once. Other DNA sequences in the same sample also yield this CDR3. The chain is built from TRBV6-1 and TRBJ1-2; D call uncertain. CDR1 is MNHNS, CDR2 SASEGT, per germline. Between the trimmed V and J ends, which lost 1 base and 2 bases, there was a span of 11 bases. CDR3 length: 15 residues. The CDR3 DNA follows: TGTGCCAGCAGTGAAGGGAGGCAGCGAAACTATGGCTACACCTTC. Translating gives CASSEGRQRNYGYTF.

Regarding this clone: At the DNA level, this CDR3 is encoded by other sequences in the same sample as well. The V gene is TRBV5-1, the J gene TRBJ2-2, with 11 bases aligning to TRBD2. V was pared by 3 bases and J by 1 base, with 2 bases of the junction left unmatched. The CDR3 consists of 16 residues. Germline-derived CDR1 and CDR2 are SGHRS and YFSETQ. The CDR3 nucleotides are TGCGCCAGCAGCTCGACTAGCGGGGTGAACACCGGGGAGCTGTTTTTT. It yields the protein CASSSTSGVNTGELFF.

Regarding this clone: The junction does not match germline at one end; this may be a read error. The genes are TRBV7-2 and TRBJ2-5; no firm D call. CDR1 and CDR2 from the germline V gene are SGHTA and FQGNSA. This CDR3 comprises 14 residues. CDR3 protein: CASSLGAAQGTQYF. In nucleotides, the CDR3 is TGTGCCAGCAGCTTAGGTGCGGCCCAAGGGACCCAGTACTTC.

The V gene is TRBV19, the J gene TRBJ2-7; 11 positions agree with TRBD1. Germline V lookup: CDR1 LNHDA, CDR2 SQIVND (reference sequence). The J segment lost 3 bases and the V segment lost 4 bases, leaving 5 bases of the junction unmatched. CDR3 size: 15 residues. CDR3 sequence (DNA): TGTGCCAGTAGTAGGGGGACAGGGGGAGTCTACGAGCAGTACTTC. Translation gives CASSRGTGGVYEQYF.

This clone has more than one count but fewer than ten. This chain connects TRBV10-3 to TRBJ2-7; D remains unclear. There are 11 residues in the CDR3. Per the germline V gene, CDR1 is ENHRY and CDR2 is SYGVKD. With 4 bases removed from V and 6 bases from J, the gap between germline ends came to 7 bases. The CDR3 reads CAISGLGEQYF. CDR3 nucleotides: TGTGCCATCAGTGGCCTGGGCGAGCAGTACTTC.

The V gene is TRBV7-9, the J gene TRBJ2-3; 9 nucleotides match TRBD2. The CDR3 contains 15 residues. J was trimmed by 6 bases and V by 5 bases; bases with no gene match: 9. The germline CDR1 and CDR2 sequences are SEHNR and FQNEAQ (reference sequence). The CDR3 sequence is CASSLTSGTSDTQYF. The CDR3 DNA sequence: TGTGCCAGCAGCCTGACTAGCGGCACAAGCGATACGCAGTATTTT.

This rearrangement joins TRBV9 to TRBJ1-2; D not certain. The CDR3 runs 12 residues. CDR1 and CDR2 (germline): SGDLS, YYNGEE. V dropped 0 bases and J dropped 6 bases, with 6 bases sitting between them. CDR3 bases: TGTGCCAGCAGCGTAGTCTCGGATGGCTACACCTTC. Protein sequence: CASSVVSDGYTF.

The genes are TRBV7-2 and TRBJ2-2; 7 bases agree with TRBD1. The CDR3 is 15 amino acids. The junction had 5 bases not matched to a gene; V was cut back by 5 bases and J by 2 bases. Germline CDR1 and CDR2: SGHTA and FQGNSA. DNA of the CDR3: TGTGCCAGCAGCCAACAGGGGAGTAACACCGGGGAGCTGTTTTTT. Translated, it gives CASSQQGSNTGELFF.

The chain links TRBV18 to TRBJ2-5; TRBD1 matches at 10 bases. Near its end, the DNA agrees better with TRBJ2-7, so the J call may be wrong. CDR1 is KGHSH and CDR2 is LQKENI in the germline V gene. This CDR3 has 16 amino acids. The CDR3 bases are TGTGCCAGCTCACCCCCGCCCGGGGACAGGGGTAACGAGCAGTACTTC. Its translation is CASSPPPGDRGNEQYF.

The chain uses TRBV19 and TRBJ2-7; TRBD2 aligns across 10 bases. The CDR3 length is 13 residues. The germline V gene encodes CDR1 LNHDA and CDR2 SQIVND (reference sequence). V gave up 4 bases and J gave up 6 bases; unmatched junction bases: 3. CDR3 sequence: CASSTRLAGEQYF. The DNA for the CDR3 is TGTGCCAGTAGTACTCGACTAGCGGGCGAGCAGTACTTC.

The V gene is TRBV7-9, the J gene TRBJ1-4; 8 positions agree with TRBD1. In germline, CDR1 is SEHNR, CDR2 FQNEAQ (reference sequence). The V segment lost 4 bases and the J segment 6 bases; nucleotides outside the gene matches: 13. CDR3 length: 17 amino acids. The CDR3 region is CASSSRRGTGNDEKLFF. The CDR3 DNA sequence: TGTGCCAGCAGCTCCCGAAGGGGGACAGGCAACGATGAAAAACTGTTTTTT. Using reference TRBV7-9 and TRBJ1-4 for the parts outside the CDR3, the full variable domain is DTGVSQNPRHKITKRGQNVTFRCDPISEHNRLYWYRQTLGQGPEFLTYFQNEAQLEKSRLLSDRFSAERPKGSFSTLEIQRTEQGDSAMYLCASSSRRGTGNDEKLFFGSGTQLSVL.

The chain carries TRBV5-1 and TRBJ2-7; 8 nucleotides align to TRBD2. This CDR3 has 15 amino acids. V gave up 3 bases and J gave up 1 base; unmatched junction bases: 6. The germline V gene has CDR1 SGHRS and CDR2 YFSETQ. CDR3 loop: CASSSRASGSYEQYF. The CDR3 DNA reads TGCGCCAGCAGCTCGAGGGCTAGCGGGTCCTACGAGCAGTACTTC.

The rearrangement uses TRBV19 and TRBJ1-2; D not resolved. CDR3 length: 13 amino acids. Between the trimmed V and J ends, which lost 5 bases and 4 bases, there was a span of 11 bases. Per germline, CDR1 LNHDA and CDR2 SQIVND (reference sequence). The CDR3 here is CASSPRNSYGYTF. The CDR3 DNA reads TGTGCCAGTAGTCCCCGCAACAGCTATGGCTACACCTTC.